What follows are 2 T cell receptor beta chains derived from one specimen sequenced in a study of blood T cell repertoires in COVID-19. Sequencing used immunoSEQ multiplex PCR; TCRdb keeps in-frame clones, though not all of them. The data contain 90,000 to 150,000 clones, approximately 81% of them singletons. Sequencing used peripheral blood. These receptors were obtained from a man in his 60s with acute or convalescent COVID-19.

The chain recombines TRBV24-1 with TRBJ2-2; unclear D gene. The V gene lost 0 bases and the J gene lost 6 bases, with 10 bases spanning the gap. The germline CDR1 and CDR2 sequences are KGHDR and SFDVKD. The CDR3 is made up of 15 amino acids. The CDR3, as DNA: TGTGCCACCAGTGATTTGTCCGGTTCTCCCGGGGAGCTGTTTTTT. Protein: CATSDLSGSPGELFF.

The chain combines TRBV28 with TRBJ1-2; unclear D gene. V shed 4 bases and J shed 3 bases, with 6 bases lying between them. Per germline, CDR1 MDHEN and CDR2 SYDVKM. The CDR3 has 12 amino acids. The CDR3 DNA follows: TGTGCCAGCAGTTACGAGGACTATGGCTACACCTTC. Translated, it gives CASSYEDYGYTF.